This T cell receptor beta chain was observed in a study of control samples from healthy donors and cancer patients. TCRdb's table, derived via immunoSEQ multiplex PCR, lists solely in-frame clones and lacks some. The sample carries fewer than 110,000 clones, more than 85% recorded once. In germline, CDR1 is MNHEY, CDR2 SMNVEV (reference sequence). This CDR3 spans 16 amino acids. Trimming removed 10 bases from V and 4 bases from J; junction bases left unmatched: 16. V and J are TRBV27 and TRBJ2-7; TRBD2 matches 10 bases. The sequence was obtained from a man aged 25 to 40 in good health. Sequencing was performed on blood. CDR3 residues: CANRSSGGPWVYEQYV. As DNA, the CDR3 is TGTGCCAACAGGTCTAGCGGGGGCCCTTGGGTTTACGAGCAGTACGTC.